The subject of this entry is one T cell receptor (beta chain). Its antigen is not known. This entry belongs to a study of T cells in Graves' hyperthyroidism and ophthalmopathy. Study-level results: Blood samples included most of the expanded thyroid clonotypes exceeding 0.001. With a median lead of 6.5 months before onset, the model predicted ophthalmopathy.

What was amplified from RNA transcripts were TCR beta CDR3 regions. First-round RT-PCR of the TCR CDR3 relied on the HTBI primer set. One entry per CDR3 protein, called by TCRdb with MiXCR from the multiplex PCR reads. The sample has about 98,000 distinct CDR3 sequences, 40% seen once; the top ten hold about 10%. CDR1 LGHNA and CDR2 YSLEER come from the germline V gene. The CDR3 sequence is 18 residues long. V trimming: 4 bases; J trimming: 5 bases; junction bases outside the gene matches: 13. The chain couples TRBV4-3 to TRBJ2-6; TRBD1 aligns across 8 bases. The sequence was collected from a woman under 40 with Graves' hyperthyroidism. The specimen sequenced was peripheral blood or thyroid tissue (not recorded which). The CDR3 region has the DNA TGCGCCAGCAGCCTCTTCCCAACAGGACAGGGTTGGGCCAACGTCCTGACTTTC. Its protein product is CASSLFPTGQGWANVLTF.